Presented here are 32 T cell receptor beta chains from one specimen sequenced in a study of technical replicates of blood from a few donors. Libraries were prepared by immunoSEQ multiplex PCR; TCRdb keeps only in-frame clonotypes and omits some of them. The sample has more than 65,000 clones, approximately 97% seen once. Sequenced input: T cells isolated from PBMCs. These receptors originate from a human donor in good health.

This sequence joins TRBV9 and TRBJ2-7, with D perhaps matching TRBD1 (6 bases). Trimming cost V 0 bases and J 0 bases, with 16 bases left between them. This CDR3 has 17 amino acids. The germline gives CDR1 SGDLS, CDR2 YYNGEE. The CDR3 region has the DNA TGTGCCAGCAGCGTAGATGAAACGGGACATTTCTCCTACGAGCAGTACTTC. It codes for CASSVDETGHFSYEQYF.

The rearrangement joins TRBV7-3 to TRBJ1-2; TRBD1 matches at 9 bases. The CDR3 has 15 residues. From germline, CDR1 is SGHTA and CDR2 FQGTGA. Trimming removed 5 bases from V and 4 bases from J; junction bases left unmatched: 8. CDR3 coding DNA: TGTGCCAGCAGCCCATCCGGACAGGGGATCTATGGCTACACCTTC. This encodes CASSPSGQGIYGYTF. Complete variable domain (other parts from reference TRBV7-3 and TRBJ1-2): GAGVSQTPSNKVTEKGKYVELRCDPISGHTALYWYRQSLGQGPEFLIYFQGTGAADDSGLPNDRFFAVRPEGSVSTLKIQRTERGDSAVYLCASSPSGQGIYGYTFGSGTRLTVV.

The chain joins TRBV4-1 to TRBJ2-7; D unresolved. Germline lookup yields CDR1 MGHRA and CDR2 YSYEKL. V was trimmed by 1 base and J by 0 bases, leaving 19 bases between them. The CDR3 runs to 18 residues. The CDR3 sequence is CASSQVVVRITSSYEQYF. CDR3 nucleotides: TGCGCCAGCAGCCAAGTGGTGGTACGCATCACCAGCTCCTACGAGCAGTACTTC.

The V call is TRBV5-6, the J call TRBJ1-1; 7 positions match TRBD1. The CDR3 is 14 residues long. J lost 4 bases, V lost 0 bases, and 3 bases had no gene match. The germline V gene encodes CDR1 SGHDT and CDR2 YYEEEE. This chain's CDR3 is CASSLGRGITEAFF. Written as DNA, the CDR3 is TGTGCCAGCAGCTTGGGCAGGGGGATCACTGAAGCTTTCTTT.

This CDR3 is CASSSTRPSPYEQFF. CDR3 DNA: TGTGCCAGCAGTTCGACTAGGCCGAGTCCCTATGAGCAGTTCTTC. V is TRBV28 and J is TRBJ2-1, with D perhaps TRBD2 (6 bases). Looked up from germline, CDR1 is MDHEN and CDR2 is SYDVKM. The CDR3 runs 15 residues. V was pared by 4 bases and J by 8 bases, with 18 bases between.

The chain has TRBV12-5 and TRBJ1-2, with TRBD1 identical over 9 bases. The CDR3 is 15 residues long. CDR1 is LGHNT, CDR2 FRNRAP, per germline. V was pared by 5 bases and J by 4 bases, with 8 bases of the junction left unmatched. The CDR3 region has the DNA TGTGCTAGTGGTCCGAGGACAGGGGCCCCCTATGGCTACACCTTC. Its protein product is CASGPRTGAPYGYTF.

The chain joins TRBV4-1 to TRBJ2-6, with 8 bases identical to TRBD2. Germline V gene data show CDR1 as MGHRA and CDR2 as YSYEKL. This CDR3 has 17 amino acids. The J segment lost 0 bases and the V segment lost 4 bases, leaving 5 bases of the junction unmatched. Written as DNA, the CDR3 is TGCGCCAGCAGCCCGGGGGGGGCCGTCTCTGGGGCCAACGTCCTGACTTTC. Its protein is CASSPGGAVSGANVLTF.

The CDR3 is CASSPGDRNTEAFF. CDR3 sequence (DNA): TGTGCCAGCTCACCAGGGGACAGGAACACTGAAGCTTTCTTT. The V and J genes are TRBV18 and TRBJ1-1; 7 nucleotides line up with TRBD1. The V segment lost 2 bases and the J segment 1 base; nucleotides outside the gene matches: 1. The CDR3 consists of 14 residues. Germline V CDR1 and CDR2: KGHSH, LQKENI.

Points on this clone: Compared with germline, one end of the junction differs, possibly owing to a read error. The CDR3 DNA follows: TGTGCTAGCAGCTTAGCGCTGGCGGGCCAAGAGACCCAGTACTTC. Its translation is CASSLALAGQETQYF. The chain links TRBV7-7 to TRBJ2-5; possible D gene TRBD2, 5 bases. In germline, CDR1 is SSHAT, CDR2 FNYEAQ (reference sequence). The CDR3 contains 15 residues.

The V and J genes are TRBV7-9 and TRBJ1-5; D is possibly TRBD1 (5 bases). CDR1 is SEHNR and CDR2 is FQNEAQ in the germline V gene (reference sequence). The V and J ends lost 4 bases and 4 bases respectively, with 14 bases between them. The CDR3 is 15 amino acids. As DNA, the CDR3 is TGTGCCAGCAGCTCCTGGGGCGAAGTTAATCAGCCCCAGCATTTT. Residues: CASSSWGEVNQPQHF.

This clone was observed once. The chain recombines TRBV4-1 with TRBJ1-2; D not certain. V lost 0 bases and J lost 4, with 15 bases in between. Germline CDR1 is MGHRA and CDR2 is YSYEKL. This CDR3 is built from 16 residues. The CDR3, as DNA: TGCGCCAGCAGCCAAGAAGGAGGATGGATCAGCTATGGCTACACCTTC. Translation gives CASSQEGGWISYGYTF.

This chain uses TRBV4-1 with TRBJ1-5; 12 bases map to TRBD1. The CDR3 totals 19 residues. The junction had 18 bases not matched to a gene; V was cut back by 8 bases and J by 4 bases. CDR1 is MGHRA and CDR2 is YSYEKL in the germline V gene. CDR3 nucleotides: TGCGCCAGCGCACCCTTACTGGGACAGGGGGCTTTGTGGAATCAGCCCCAGCATTTT. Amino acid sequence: CASAPLLGQGALWNQPQHF.

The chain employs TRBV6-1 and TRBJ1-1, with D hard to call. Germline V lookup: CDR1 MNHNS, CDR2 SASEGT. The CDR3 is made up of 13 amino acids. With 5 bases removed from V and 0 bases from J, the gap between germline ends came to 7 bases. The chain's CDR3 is CASSNSMNTEAFF. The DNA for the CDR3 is TGTGCCAGCAGTAACAGTATGAACACTGAAGCTTTCTTT.

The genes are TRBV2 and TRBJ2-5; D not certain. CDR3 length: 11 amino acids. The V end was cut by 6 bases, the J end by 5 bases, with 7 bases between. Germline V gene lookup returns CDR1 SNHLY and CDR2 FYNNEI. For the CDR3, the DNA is TGTGCCAGCAGGTACGGGGAGACCCAGTACTTC. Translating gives CASRYGETQYF.

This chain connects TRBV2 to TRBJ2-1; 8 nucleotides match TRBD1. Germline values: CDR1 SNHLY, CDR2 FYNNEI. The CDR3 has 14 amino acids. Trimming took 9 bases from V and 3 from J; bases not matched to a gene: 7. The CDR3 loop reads CASAGDRGYNEQFF. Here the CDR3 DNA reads TGTGCCAGTGCCGGCGACAGGGGCTACAATGAGCAGTTCTTC.

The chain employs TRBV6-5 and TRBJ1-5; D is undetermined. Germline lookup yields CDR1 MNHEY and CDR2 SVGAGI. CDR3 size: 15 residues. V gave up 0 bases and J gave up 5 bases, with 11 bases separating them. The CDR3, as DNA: TGTGCCAGCAGTTACTCGATGGCCGCGGATCAGCCCCAGCATTTT. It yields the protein CASSYSMAADQPQHF.

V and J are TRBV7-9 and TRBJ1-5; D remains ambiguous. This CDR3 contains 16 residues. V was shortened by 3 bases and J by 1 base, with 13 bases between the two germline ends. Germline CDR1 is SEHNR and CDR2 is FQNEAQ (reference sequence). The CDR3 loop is CASSLATGSSNQPQHF. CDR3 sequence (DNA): TGTGCCAGCAGCTTGGCGACGGGATCCAGCAATCAGCCCCAGCATTTT.

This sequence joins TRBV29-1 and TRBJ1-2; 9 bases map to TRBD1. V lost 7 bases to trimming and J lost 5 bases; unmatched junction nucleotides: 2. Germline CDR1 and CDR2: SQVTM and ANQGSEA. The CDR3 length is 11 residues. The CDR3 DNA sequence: TGCAGCGCCGGGACAGGGTATGGCTACACCTTC. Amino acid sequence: CSAGTGYGYTF.

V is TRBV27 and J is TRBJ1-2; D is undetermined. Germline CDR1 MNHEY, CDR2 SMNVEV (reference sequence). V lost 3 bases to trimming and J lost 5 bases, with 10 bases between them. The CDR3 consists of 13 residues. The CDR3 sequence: CASSFEGRYGYTF. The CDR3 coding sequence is TGTGCCAGCAGTTTTGAGGGTCGGTATGGCTACACCTTC.

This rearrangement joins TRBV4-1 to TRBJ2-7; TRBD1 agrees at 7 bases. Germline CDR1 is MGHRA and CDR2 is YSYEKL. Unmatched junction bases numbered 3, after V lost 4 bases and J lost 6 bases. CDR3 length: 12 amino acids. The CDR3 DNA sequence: TGCGCCAGCAGCCGAGACAGGGCCGAGCAGTACTTC. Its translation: CASSRDRAEQYF.

In nucleotides, the CDR3 is TGTGCCACCAGCAGGGGGGCTCTAAGACTAGCGGGACTGGATGAGCAGTTCTTC. It codes for CATSRGALRLAGLDEQFF. The rearrangement uses TRBV15 and TRBJ2-1; 11 bases fit TRBD2. The CDR3 length is 18 residues. Looked up from germline, CDR1 is LNHNV and CDR2 is YYDKDF (reference sequence). J lost 8 bases, V lost 3 bases, and 15 bases had no gene match.

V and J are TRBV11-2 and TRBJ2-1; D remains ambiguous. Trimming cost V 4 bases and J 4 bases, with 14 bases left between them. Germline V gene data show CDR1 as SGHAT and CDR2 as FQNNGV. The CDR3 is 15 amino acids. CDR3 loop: CASSSNFLGYNEQFF. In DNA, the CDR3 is TGTGCCAGCAGCTCGAACTTTCTAGGTTACAATGAGCAGTTCTTC.

For the CDR3, the DNA is TGTGCCAGCATGCAACTAGAGTCCACTGAGCAGTTCTTC. It is translated as CASMQLESTEQFF. The rearrangement joins TRBV7-2 to TRBJ2-1, with D tentatively TRBD2 (5 bases). In germline, CDR1 is SGHTA, CDR2 FQGNSA. The CDR3 sequence is 13 residues long. V was cut by 7 bases and J by 9 bases, with 16 bases left in between.

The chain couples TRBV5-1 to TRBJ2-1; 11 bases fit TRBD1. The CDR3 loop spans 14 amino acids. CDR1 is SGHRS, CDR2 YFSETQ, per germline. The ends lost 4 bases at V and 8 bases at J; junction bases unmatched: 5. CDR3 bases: TGCGCCAGCAGCGGAGGACAGGGGGCTGATGAGCAGTTCTTC. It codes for CASSGGQGADEQFF.

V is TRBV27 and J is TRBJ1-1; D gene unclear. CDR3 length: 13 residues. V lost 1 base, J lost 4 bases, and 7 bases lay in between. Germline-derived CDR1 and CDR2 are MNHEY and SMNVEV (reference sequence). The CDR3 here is CASSLWEGTEAFF. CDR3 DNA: TGTGCCAGCAGTTTATGGGAGGGCACTGAAGCTTTCTTT.

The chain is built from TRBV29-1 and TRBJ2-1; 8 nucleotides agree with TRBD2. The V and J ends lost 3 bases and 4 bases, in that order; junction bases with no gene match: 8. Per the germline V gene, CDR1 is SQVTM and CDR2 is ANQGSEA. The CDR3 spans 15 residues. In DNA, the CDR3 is TGCAGCGTTGATGAGCGGGAGAAGGGTTACAATGAGCAGTTCTTC. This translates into CSVDEREKGYNEQFF.

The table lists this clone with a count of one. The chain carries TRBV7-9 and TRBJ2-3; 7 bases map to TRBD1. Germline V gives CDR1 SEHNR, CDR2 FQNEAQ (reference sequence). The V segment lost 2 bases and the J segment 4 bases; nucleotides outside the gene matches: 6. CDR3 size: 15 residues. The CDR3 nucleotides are TGTGCCAGCAGCTTATGGGCAGGGGGATCAGATACGCAGTATTTT. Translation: CASSLWAGGSDTQYF.

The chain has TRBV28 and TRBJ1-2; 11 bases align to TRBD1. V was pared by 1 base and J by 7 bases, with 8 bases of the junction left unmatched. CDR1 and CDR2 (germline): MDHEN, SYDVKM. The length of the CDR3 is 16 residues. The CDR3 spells CASSLFFEDRGPGYTF. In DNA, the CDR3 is TGTGCCAGCAGTTTATTCTTCGAGGACAGGGGGCCTGGCTACACCTTC.

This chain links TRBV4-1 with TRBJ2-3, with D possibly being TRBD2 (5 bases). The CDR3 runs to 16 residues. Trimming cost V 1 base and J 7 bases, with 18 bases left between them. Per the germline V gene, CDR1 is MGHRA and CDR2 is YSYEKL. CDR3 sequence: CASSQVLGSSDYTQYF. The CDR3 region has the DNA TGCGCCAGCAGCCAAGTTTTAGGGAGCAGCGACTATACGCAGTATTTT.

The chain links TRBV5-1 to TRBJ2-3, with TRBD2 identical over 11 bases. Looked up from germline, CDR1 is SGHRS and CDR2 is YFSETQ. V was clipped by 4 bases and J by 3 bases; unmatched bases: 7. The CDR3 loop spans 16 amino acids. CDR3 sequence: CASSIYSGGATDTQYF. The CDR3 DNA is TGCGCCAGCAGCATCTATAGCGGGGGGGCGACAGATACGCAGTATTTT. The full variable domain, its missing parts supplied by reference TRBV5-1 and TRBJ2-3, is KAGVTQTPRYLIKTRGQQVTLSCSPISGHRSVSWYQQTPGQGLQFLFEYFSETQRNKGNFPGRFSGRQFSNSRSEMNVSTLELGDSALYLCASSIYSGGATDTQYFGPGTRLTVL.

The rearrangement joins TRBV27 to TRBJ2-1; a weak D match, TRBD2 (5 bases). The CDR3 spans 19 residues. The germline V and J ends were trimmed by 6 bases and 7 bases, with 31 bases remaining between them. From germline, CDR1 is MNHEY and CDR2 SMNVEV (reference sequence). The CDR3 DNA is TGTGCCAGCAGCCCTATGGAAAAAGTGAGCGGCACAAAGCGGAATGAGCAGTTCTTC. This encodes CASSPMEKVSGTKRNEQFF.

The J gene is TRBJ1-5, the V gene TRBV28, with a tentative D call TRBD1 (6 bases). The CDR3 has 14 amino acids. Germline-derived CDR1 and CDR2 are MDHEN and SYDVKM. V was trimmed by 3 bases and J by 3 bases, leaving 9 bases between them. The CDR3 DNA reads TGTGCCAGCAGTTTCACAGGGTACAATCAGCCCCAGCATTTT. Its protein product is CASSFTGYNQPQHF.